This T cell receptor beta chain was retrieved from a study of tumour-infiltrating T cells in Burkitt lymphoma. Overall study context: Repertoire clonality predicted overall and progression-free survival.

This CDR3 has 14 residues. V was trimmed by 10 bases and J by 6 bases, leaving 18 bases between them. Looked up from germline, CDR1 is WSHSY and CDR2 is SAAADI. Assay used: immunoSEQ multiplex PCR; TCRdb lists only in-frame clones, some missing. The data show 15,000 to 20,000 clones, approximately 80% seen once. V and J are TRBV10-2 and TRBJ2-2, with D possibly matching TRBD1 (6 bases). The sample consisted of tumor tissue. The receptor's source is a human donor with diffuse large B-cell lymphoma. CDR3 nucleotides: TGCGCCATGCTACAGGGTAGTGTGGCCGGGGAGCTGTTTTTT. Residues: CAMLQGSVAGELFF.